Listed here are 18 T cell receptor beta chains from one sample, sequenced in a study of T-cell memory formation after mild COVID-19. MiXCR, applied by TCRdb to the 5' RACE reads, yields one record per CDR3 protein. The sample contains 350,000 to 500,000 distinct CDR3 sequences, 20% to 30% of which appear only once. Source material: PBMCs or a T cell subset sorted from them (not recorded which). Receptors originate from an adult woman who had mild COVID-19 (a few samples of this study predate the infection). Cell type and time point are not known.

In this sample, this clonotype turned up a few times. In nucleotides, the CDR3 is TGTGCCAGCAGCGGAACACGGTCGGCGGCCCAGAGTACAACTGGGGCCAACGTCCTGACTTTC. This gives the protein CASSGTRSAAQSTTGANVLTF. The genes are TRBV7-9 and TRBJ2-6; D is ambiguous. CDR3 size: 21 residues. Per germline, CDR1 SEHNR and CDR2 FQNEAQ (reference sequence). V lost 5 bases and J 2 bases, leaving 28 bases between the germline ends.

This clonotype has more than one count but fewer than ten. The genes are TRBV29-1 and TRBJ1-4, with 7 bases matching TRBD1. The CDR3 runs 14 residues. CDR1 and CDR2 from the germline V gene are SQVTM and ANQGSEA. After removal of 7 bases from V and 8 bases from J, the junction contained 13 bases not matched to a gene. CDR3 nucleotide sequence: TGCAGCGCCCGTTCCAGGGGGGGAAGCGAAAAACTGTTTTTT. Protein sequence: CSARSRGGSEKLFF.

This chain links TRBV12-3 or TRBV12-4 with TRBJ2-1; D not certain. V was clipped by 5 bases and J by 5 bases, with 10 bases between them. CDR3 length: 13 amino acids. In nucleotides, the CDR3 is TGTGCCAGCAGTCCTGTTAGTGACAATGAGCAGTTCTTC. Protein sequence: CASSPVSDNEQFF.

The rearrangement links TRBV12-3 or TRBV12-4 to TRBJ2-3, with D perhaps matching TRBD2 (6 bases). The CDR3 has 13 amino acids. The ends were cut back, 6 bases at V and 2 bases at J, with 9 bases in the middle. The CDR3 is CASREGPTDTQYF. Here the CDR3 DNA reads TGTGCCAGCAGGGAGGGCCCCACAGATACGCAGTATTTT.

V and J are TRBV6-2 or TRBV6-3 and TRBJ2-1, with D tentatively TRBD2 (5 bases). Trimming took off 6 bases at V and 3 bases at J, with 15 bases between the two ends. CDR3 length equals 15 residues. Looked up from germline, CDR1 is MNHEY and CDR2 is SVGEGT. The CDR3 sequence: CASRALRESYNEQFF. DNA for the CDR3: TGTGCCAGCAGGGCCCTTAGGGAGAGCTACAATGAGCAGTTCTTC.

The V and J genes are TRBV5-6 and TRBJ2-3; possibly TRBD1 or TRBD2 for D (5 bases each). V was shortened by 0 bases and J by 0 bases, with 8 bases between the two germline ends. From germline, CDR1 is SGHDT and CDR2 YYEEEE. This CDR3 is built from 15 residues. The CDR3 protein is CASSLVEGSTDTQYF. CDR3 bases: TGTGCCAGCAGCTTGGTCGAGGGGAGCACAGATACGCAGTATTTT.

The V and J genes are TRBV7-9 and TRBJ2-6; D gene uncertain. The length of the CDR3 is 16 residues. Germline V gene sequence: CDR1 SEHNR, CDR2 FQNEAQ (reference sequence). V lost 5 bases to trimming and J lost 2 bases, with 13 bases between them. DNA for the CDR3: TGTGCCAGCAGCCCACTGCAAGGACCTGGGGCCAACGTCCTGACTTTC. This translates into CASSPLQGPGANVLTF. The variable domain in full, with the rest retrieved from reference TRBV7-9 and TRBJ2-6, is DTGVSQNPRHKITKRGQNVTFRCDPISEHNRLYWYRQTLGQGPEFLTYFQNEAQLEKSRLLSDRFSAERPKGSFSTLEIQRTEQGDSAMYLCASSPLQGPGANVLTFGAGSRLTVL.

This chain joins TRBV5-1 and TRBJ1-1; TRBD1 is a possible D gene (5 bases). Germline values: CDR1 SGHRS, CDR2 YFSETQ. This CDR3 spans 14 amino acids. Deletions cut 0 bases from V and 2 bases from J, with 8 bases between. Written as DNA, the CDR3 is TGCGCCAGCAGCTTGGGACAGCACAACACTGAAGCTTTCTTT. This sequence encodes CASSLGQHNTEAFF.

This clonotype turned up a few times. J is TRBJ2-5 and V is TRBV29-1, with D possibly being TRBD1 or TRBD2 (6 bases each). CDR1 is SQVTM, CDR2 ANQGSEA, per germline. V was clipped by 6 bases and J by 5 bases, with 16 bases between them. This CDR3 has 13 residues. DNA of the CDR3: TGCAGCGTCGAGAGGGGGGCAACCGAGACCCAGTACTTC. Translating gives CSVERGATETQYF.

V gene TRBV3-1 combines with J gene TRBJ2-2; D gene unclear. Germline CDR1 reads LGHDT; CDR2 reads YNNKEL (reference sequence). Deletions cut 0 bases from V and 7 bases from J, with 6 bases between. The CDR3 is made up of 13 amino acids. The CDR3 DNA follows: TGTGCCAGCAGCCAAGAGCCTCGCGGGGAGCTGTTTTTT. This encodes CASSQEPRGELFF.

This chain connects TRBV7-2 to TRBJ2-7, with D hard to call. V shed 2 bases and J shed 0 bases, with 11 bases lying between them. Germline V gene lookup returns CDR1 SGHTA and CDR2 FQGNSA. This CDR3 has 15 amino acids. The CDR3 bases are TGTGCCAGCAGCTTATCGTTCAGTCGCTCCTACGAGCAGTACTTC. It specifies CASSLSFSRSYEQYF.

This clonotype was seen only a few times. The V call is TRBV7-3, the J call TRBJ2-3; 13 bases match TRBD2. In germline, CDR1 is SGHTA, CDR2 FQGTGA. The trim removed 5 bases at V and 4 bases at J, leaving 6 bases unmatched. The CDR3 covers 16 residues. The CDR3 sequence: CASSPRTSGSPDTQYF. The CDR3 DNA follows: TGTGCCAGCAGCCCCCGGACTAGCGGGAGTCCAGATACGCAGTATTTT.

In this sample, this clonotype turned up a few times. This sequence joins TRBV4-3 and TRBJ2-3; 10 bases are a match to TRBD2. Germline V CDR1 and CDR2: LGHNA, YSLEER. The CDR3 totals 16 residues. Losses at the gene ends were 0 bases for V and 4 bases for J; bases not matched to a gene: 4. The CDR3 DNA reads TGCGCCAGCAGCCAAGATCTTACTAGCGGGGCAGATACGCAGTATTTT. This sequence encodes CASSQDLTSGADTQYF.

This clonotype was seen only a few times. V gene TRBV10-3 combines with J gene TRBJ1-1; possibly TRBD1 for D (5 bases). Germline CDR1 and CDR2: ENHRY and SYGVKD. V was clipped by 7 bases and J by 3 bases, with 9 bases between them. This CDR3 comprises 12 residues. The CDR3 bases are TGTGCCATCAAGGGGCCTTACACTGAAGCTTTCTTT. Its protein is CAIKGPYTEAFF.

This clonotype has only a few counts. The chain is built from TRBV5-1 and TRBJ1-2; D unresolved. The length of the CDR3 is 14 residues. Per the germline V gene, CDR1 is SGHRS and CDR2 is YFSETQ. Trimming left V 0 bases short and J 0 bases short, with 6 bases between. CDR3 in DNA: TGCGCCAGCAGCTTGGCAGGAACTAACTATGGCTACACCTTC. Translated: CASSLAGTNYGYTF.

The chain recombines TRBV19 with TRBJ2-5; 10 bases agree with TRBD2. V shed 4 bases and J 4 bases; nucleotides not matched to a gene: 15. Germline V gene sequence: CDR1 LNHDA, CDR2 SQIVND (reference sequence). The CDR3 spans 18 residues. DNA of the CDR3: TGTGCCAGTAGTACACCCATCTCATCTAGCGGGAGAGCAGAGACCCAGTACTTC. Translated: CASSTPISSSGRAETQYF.

The rearrangement links TRBV7-8 to TRBJ2-3; the match to TRBD2 covers 11 bases. The junction had 8 bases not matched to a gene; V was cut back by 5 bases and J by 4 bases. This CDR3 has 16 residues. Per the germline V gene, CDR1 is SGHVS and CDR2 is FQNEAQ. DNA for the CDR3: TGTGCCAGCAGCCGGGTAGCGGGAGGGCGTCCAGATACGCAGTATTTT. Translating it yields CASSRVAGGRPDTQYF.

This clonotype appeared a few times. This chain connects TRBV12-3 or TRBV12-4 to TRBJ1-1; possibly TRBD1 for D (5 bases). The CDR3 consists of 13 residues. The V end lost 2 bases, the J end lost 4 bases, and 8 bases lay between the germline ends. This CDR3 is CASSLQGGTEAFF. The CDR3 region has the DNA TGTGCCAGCAGTTTACAGGGCGGCACTGAAGCTTTCTTT.